Listed below are T cell receptor beta chains from one sample, sequenced in a study of shared clonotypes between healthy human individuals. Some clones are missing from TCRdb's copy, which holds only in-frame ones; the method was immunoSEQ multiplex PCR. Of roughly 1,000,000 clones detected, around three quarters appear once; the ten largest clones hold under 0.8%. The sequencing input was memory CD4+ T cells from PBMCs. These receptors all stem from a man younger than 35 in good health. Some clones in this sample may be carry-over from other donors' samples. CDR3s include the opening cysteine and the closing phenylalanine or tryptophan. D genes are given only for firm matches. Where a row states a size, it is once, few, many or the class of an expanded clone; other rows omit it.

size,V,length,J,D,DNA,CDR3
few,TRBV2,14,TRBJ1-1,.,TGTGCCAGCAGTGTACAGGGAGGACACACTGAAGCTTTCTTT,CASSVQGGHTEAFF
few,TRBV29-1,13,TRBJ2-7,.,TGCAGCGCCCGCGGGGTAGTAAGCTACGAGCAGTACTTC,CSARGVVSYEQYF
few,TRBV28,16,TRBJ2-3,TRBD2,TGTGCCAGCCTTCCTACTAGCGGGAGACTCACAGATACGCAGTATTTT,CASLPTSGRLTDTQYF
.,TRBV9,15,TRBJ1-3,.,TGTGCCAGCAGCGTAGCGGGGGACTCTGGAAACACCATATATTTT,CASSVAGDSGNTIYF
.,TRBV6-4,14,TRBJ1-2,.,TGTGCCAGCAGTGACATTGGGGGAAACTATGGCTACACCTTC,CASSDIGGNYGYTF
few,TRBV6-5,12,TRBJ1-1,.,TGTGCCAGCAGCCGAGGGGTCGCTGAAGCTTTCTTT,CASSRGVAEAFF
.,TRBV28,15,TRBJ2-1,TRBD1,TGTGCCAGCAGTCGAATCCGGGACAGGGCGAATGAGCAGTTCTTC,CASSRIRDRANEQFF
.,TRBV30,14,TRBJ1-1,.,TGTGCCTGGGGCCGGACAGTCGTGAACACTGAAGCTTTCTTT,CAWGRTVVNTEAFF
.,TRBV18,19,TRBJ2-2,TRBD2,TGTGCCAGCTCATCAAGAATGGTAGCGGGAGGGCCTGACACCGGGGAGCTGTTTTTT,CASSSRMVAGGPDTGELFF
.,TRBV7-2,13,TRBJ2-5,.,TGTGCCAGCAGCCGAACTTCCCAAGAGACCCAGTACTTC,CASSRTSQETQYF
few,TRBV28,12,TRBJ2-7,.,TGTGCCAGCAGTCAGGGGTCCTACGAGCAGTACTTC,CASSQGSYEQYF
many,TRBV15,16,TRBJ1-4,.,TGTGCCACCAGCGGGGGATCGACTGCAACTAATGAAAAACTGTTTTTT,CATSGGSTATNEKLFF
once,TRBV15,20,TRBJ2-1,TRBD2,TGTGCCACCAGCAGAGATCGAATCCCGGGACTAGCGGGAGATGGGAATGAGCAGTTCTTC,CATSRDRIPGLAGDGNEQFF
.,TRBV5-1,16,TRBJ2-5,TRBD2,TGCGCCAGCAGCCCTGGGACTAGCGGGATCCAAGAGACCCAGTACTTC,CASSPGTSGIQETQYF
.,TRBV11-2,11,TRBJ2-7,.,TGTGCCAGCAGCTTAGCGGCCGAGCAGTACTTC,CASSLAAEQYF
.,TRBV15,14,TRBJ2-7,TRBD1,TGTGCCACCAGCCCCCGACAGGGCCAGTACGAGCAGTACTTC,CATSPRQGQYEQYF
.,TRBV11-2,14,TRBJ1-2,.,TGTGCCAGCAGCTTGAGGGCCAGAAACTATGGCTACACCTTC,CASSLRARNYGYTF
.,TRBV2,14,TRBJ1-5,.,TGTGCCAGCATGACAGGTTCCAGCAATCAGCCCCAGCATTTT,CASMTGSSNQPQHF
.,TRBV27,14,TRBJ2-7,TRBD1,TGTGCCAGCAGTTCCAGACAGGGGGCCTACGAGCAGTACTTC,CASSSRQGAYEQYF
once,TRBV5-7,13,TRBJ2-7,.,TGTGCCAGCAGCGCAGGACCGTTTTACGAGCAGTACTTC,CASSAGPFYEQYF